This TCR beta chain appears in the sequencing data of a study of CD8 T cells in Susac syndrome. Regarding this clonotype: What it binds is unknown.

V was cut by 5 bases and J by 3 bases, with 8 bases left in between. The CDR3 contains 13 residues. An amount of RNA that ranged from roughly 0.5 to 1 ug was reverse transcribed with random hexamers. Amplification of TCR beta CDR3 spanned 54 Vbeta and 13 Jbeta via immunoSEQ multiplex PCR. TCRdb re-derived calls from the immunoSEQ multiplex PCR reads in MiXCR, one entry per CDR3 protein. This table has 55,000 to 75,000 distinct CDR3 sequences, 93% appearing once. Overall study findings and caveats: The study conceded that relatively few individuals underwent its TCR sequencing and HLA analysis. The CD4+ T cell repertoires that were profiled in Susac syndrome showed no clonal expansion.

Sequenced sample: CD4+ T cells from PBMCs. The TCR sequence derives from a human donor with Susac syndrome. The V and J genes are TRBV12-3 or TRBV12-4 and TRBJ1-5; D unresolved. The CDR3 sequence is CASSTEANQPQHF. CDR3 nucleotides: TGTGCCAGCAGTACAGAGGCCAATCAGCCCCAGCATTTT.